These T cell receptor beta chains were read from a single sample in a study of blood T cell repertoires in COVID-19. Sequencing was performed with immunoSEQ multiplex PCR; in TCRdb, only in-frame clones are kept and a portion is missing. There are tens of thousands of clones in the sample; around 80% occur only once, and 15% to 20% lies in the top ten. The sample comprised peripheral blood. These receptors all come from a woman older than 75 with active or convalescent COVID-19. The CDR3 runs from the conserved cysteine through the conserved F or W. The D gene is left open where the match is weak. Expanded clones are given a class, and other clones once, few, many or no size at all.

clone size: -
V gene: TRBV19
D gene: TRBD1
J gene: TRBJ2-5
CDR3 protein: CASSLWTGGNQETQYF
CDR3 DNA: TGTGCCAGTAGTCTTTGGACAGGGGGGAACCAAGAGACCCAGTACTTC

clone size: -
V gene: TRBV9
D gene: -
J gene: TRBJ1-4
CDR3 protein: CASSPPRVEKLFF
CDR3 DNA: TGTGCCAGCAGCCCCCCCCGTGTAGAAAAACTGTTTTTT

clone size: -
V gene: TRBV28
D gene: TRBD1
J gene: TRBJ1-1
CDR3 protein: CASSIDPGQGTEAFF
CDR3 DNA: TGTGCCAGCAGTATAGATCCGGGACAGGGAACTGAAGCTTTCTTT

clone size: -
V gene: TRBV3-1/TRBV3-2
D gene: -
J gene: TRBJ2-7
CDR3 protein: CASSPPTRSYEQYF
CDR3 DNA: TGTGCCAGCAGCCCCCCAACGCGGAGCTACGAGCAGTACTTC

clone size: -
V gene: TRBV11-2
D gene: -
J gene: TRBJ2-7
CDR3 protein: CASSFEGYEQYF
CDR3 DNA: TGTGCCAGCAGCTTTGAGGGCTACGAGCAGTACTTC

clone size: -
V gene: TRBV29-1
D gene: -
J gene: TRBJ1-2
CDR3 protein: CSVLGVRGSNYGYTF
CDR3 DNA: TGCAGCGTTCTGGGGGTCAGGGGCTCAAACTATGGCTACACCTTC

clone size: -
V gene: TRBV6-2/TRBV6-3
D gene: -
J gene: TRBJ1-1
CDR3 protein: CASSPQGLYVEAFF
CDR3 DNA: TGTGCCAGCAGCCCTCAGGGGCTCTATGTTGAAGCTTTCTTT

clone size: -
V gene: TRBV28
D gene: -
J gene: TRBJ2-6
CDR3 protein: CATRGSGANVLTF
CDR3 DNA: TGTGCCACCCGGGGGTCTGGGGCCAACGTCCTGACTTTC

clone size: -
V gene: TRBV7-8
D gene: TRBD2
J gene: TRBJ2-5
CDR3 protein: CASSLTLQAGAETQYF
CDR3 DNA: TGTGCCAGCAGCTTAACACTTCAAGCGGGGGCGGAGACCCAGTACTTC

clone size: -
V gene: TRBV9
D gene: -
J gene: TRBJ1-4
CDR3 protein: CASSERTRGTSNEKLFF
CDR3 DNA: TGTGCCAGCAGCGAGAGGACCAGGGGAACTTCTAATGAAAAACTGTTTTTT

clone size: once
V gene: TRBV12-3/TRBV12-4
D gene: -
J gene: TRBJ2-7
CDR3 protein: CASRTTAGGEQYF
CDR3 DNA: TGTGCCAGCAGAACTACCGCAGGGGGGGAGCAGTACTTC

clone size: -
V gene: TRBV5-5
D gene: -
J gene: TRBJ2-3
CDR3 protein: CASSFLRSTDTQYF
CDR3 DNA: TGTGCCAGCAGCTTCCTCAGAAGCACAGATACGCAGTATTTT

clone size: -
V gene: TRBV5-5
D gene: TRBD2
J gene: TRBJ2-7
CDR3 protein: CASSLAGGAYEQYF
CDR3 DNA: TGTGCCAGCAGCCTAGCGGGGGGGGCCTACGAGCAGTACTTC

clone size: -
V gene: TRBV6-6
D gene: -
J gene: TRBJ2-6
CDR3 protein: CASSASFSSGANVLTF
CDR3 DNA: TGTGCCAGCAGTGCGAGTTTCTCCTCTGGGGCCAACGTCCTGACTTTC

clone size: -
V gene: TRBV19
D gene: TRBD1
J gene: TRBJ2-1
CDR3 protein: CASTGPGQGSGDEQFF
CDR3 DNA: TGTGCCAGTACCGGTCCGGGACAGGGATCGGGGGATGAGCAGTTCTTC

clone size: -
V gene: TRBV9
D gene: -
J gene: TRBJ2-3
CDR3 protein: CASSVGVSTDTQYF
CDR3 DNA: TGTGCCAGCAGCGTAGGAGTAAGCACAGATACGCAGTATTTT

clone size: -
V gene: TRBV27
D gene: TRBD2
J gene: TRBJ2-1
CDR3 protein: CASSLVAGLKYNEQFF
CDR3 DNA: TGTGCCAGCAGTTTGGTAGCGGGACTAAAATACAATGAGCAGTTCTTC

clone size: once
V gene: TRBV2
D gene: -
J gene: TRBJ2-7
CDR3 protein: CASSPPAQGHEQYF
CDR3 DNA: TGTGCCAGCAGTCCCCCGGCGCAGGGCCACGAGCAGTACTTC

clone size: few
V gene: TRBV11-1
D gene: -
J gene: TRBJ2-1
CDR3 protein: CASSLGAYAEQFF
CDR3 DNA: TGTGCCAGCAGCTTAGGGGCATATGCTGAGCAGTTCTTC

clone size: -
V gene: TRBV6-2/TRBV6-3
D gene: -
J gene: TRBJ2-7
CDR3 protein: CASSYKAGVAKTYEQYF
CDR3 DNA: TGTGCCAGCAGTTACAAGGCGGGTGTGGCTAAGACCTACGAGCAGTACTTC

clone size: -
V gene: TRBV7-2
D gene: -
J gene: TRBJ2-1
CDR3 protein: CATSSATPYNEQFF
CDR3 DNA: TGTGCTACTTCTAGCGCTACCCCCTACAATGAGCAGTTCTTC

clone size: -
V gene: TRBV7-9
D gene: -
J gene: TRBJ2-2
CDR3 protein: CASRQGGSTGELFF
CDR3 DNA: TGTGCCAGCAGACAGGGCGGAAGCACCGGGGAGCTGTTTTTT

clone size: -
V gene: TRBV28
D gene: -
J gene: TRBJ1-2
CDR3 protein: CASSLPTGGLRREGYTF
CDR3 DNA: TGTGCCAGCAGTTTACCGACGGGGGGCCTCCGGAGAGAGGGCTACACCTTC

clone size: -
V gene: TRBV7-2
D gene: -
J gene: TRBJ2-1
CDR3 protein: CASSFGLASYNEQFF
CDR3 DNA: TGTGCCAGCAGCTTTGGGCTAGCCTCCTACAATGAGCAGTTCTTC

clone size: -
V gene: TRBV6-6
D gene: -
J gene: TRBJ1-6
CDR3 protein: CASSSTVVYSPLHF
CDR3 DNA: TGTGCCAGCAGTTCCACAGTCGTGTATTCACCCCTCCACTTT

clone size: -
V gene: TRBV5-1
D gene: TRBD2
J gene: TRBJ2-1
CDR3 protein: CASSFGGGHYNNEQFF
CDR3 DNA: TGCGCCAGCAGCTTCGGCGGGGGGCATTATAACAATGAGCAGTTCTTC

clone size: -
V gene: TRBV7-8
D gene: TRBD2
J gene: TRBJ2-5
CDR3 protein: CASSFTSGGGRETQYF
CDR3 DNA: TGTGCCAGCAGCTTCACTAGCGGGGGCGGGAGAGAGACCCAGTACTTC

clone size: -
V gene: TRBV28
D gene: -
J gene: TRBJ1-2
CDR3 protein: CASSLNSYGYTF
CDR3 DNA: TGTGCCAGCAGTTTAAACAGCTATGGCTACACCTTC

clone size: -
V gene: TRBV24-1
D gene: -
J gene: TRBJ1-2
CDR3 protein: CATSDGRNYGYTF
CDR3 DNA: TGTGCCACCAGTGATGGTAGAAACTATGGCTACACCTTC

clone size: -
V gene: TRBV30
D gene: TRBD2
J gene: TRBJ2-7
CDR3 protein: CAWSVQTSGGTYEQYF
CDR3 DNA: TGTGCCTGGAGTGTACAGACTAGCGGGGGTACCTACGAGCAGTACTTC

clone size: -
V gene: TRBV5-1
D gene: -
J gene: TRBJ2-2
CDR3 protein: CASSAGGGGSTGELFF
CDR3 DNA: TGCGCCAGCAGCGCTGGAGGCGGGGGCAGCACCGGGGAGCTGTTTTTT

clone size: -
V gene: TRBV19
D gene: -
J gene: TRBJ1-4
CDR3 protein: CASSILQAVNEKLFF
CDR3 DNA: TGTGCCAGTAGTATTCTCCAGGCCGTTAATGAAAAACTGTTTTTT

clone size: -
V gene: TRBV27
D gene: -
J gene: TRBJ1-4
CDR3 protein: CASSFGGDEKLFF
CDR3 DNA: TGTGCCAGCAGTTTCGGCGGGGATGAAAAACTGTTTTTT

clone size: -
V gene: TRBV7-3
D gene: -
J gene: TRBJ2-2
CDR3 protein: CASSLQVVRGELFF
CDR3 DNA: TGTGCCAGCAGCTTACAGGTTGTTAGGGGGGAGCTGTTTTTT

clone size: -
V gene: TRBV19
D gene: -
J gene: TRBJ2-5
CDR3 protein: CASKDNPSQETQYF
CDR3 DNA: TGTGCCAGTAAAGACAACCCGTCCCAAGAGACCCAGTACTTC

clone size: few
V gene: TRBV7-3
D gene: TRBD2
J gene: TRBJ2-5
CDR3 protein: CASSLIAGGLETQYF
CDR3 DNA: TGTGCCAGCAGCTTAATAGCGGGGGGGCTGGAGACCCAGTACTTC

clone size: few
V gene: TRBV18
D gene: -
J gene: TRBJ2-2
CDR3 protein: CASSPIIVRGTGELFF
CDR3 DNA: TGTGCCAGCTCACCAATCATAGTGCGGGGCACCGGGGAGCTGTTTTTT

clone size: -
V gene: TRBV5-1
D gene: -
J gene: TRBJ2-3
CDR3 protein: CASSLAGPSTDTQYF
CDR3 DNA: TGCGCCAGCAGCTTGGCCGGTCCCAGCACAGATACGCAGTATTTT

clone size: few
V gene: TRBV19
D gene: TRBD1
J gene: TRBJ1-3
CDR3 protein: CASSAASGQRNTIYF
CDR3 DNA: TGTGCCAGTAGTGCTGCCTCGGGACAGAGAAACACCATATATTTT

clone size: -
V gene: TRBV2
D gene: -
J gene: TRBJ2-5
CDR3 protein: CASVGGGQETQYF
CDR3 DNA: TGTGCCAGCGTGGGGGGAGGCCAAGAGACCCAGTACTTC

clone size: once
V gene: TRBV4-3
D gene: TRBD2
J gene: TRBJ2-5
CDR3 protein: CASSQDLGAGGETQYF
CDR3 DNA: TGCGCCAGCAGCCAAGATCTAGGTGCGGGAGGAGAGACCCAGTACTTC

clone size: once
V gene: TRBV6-5
D gene: TRBD1
J gene: TRBJ1-3
CDR3 protein: CASRSTGPGNTIYF
CDR3 DNA: TGTGCCAGCAGATCGACAGGGCCTGGAAACACCATATATTTT

clone size: medium-sized
V gene: TRBV5-8
D gene: -
J gene: TRBJ2-1
CDR3 protein: CASRSFTGIYNEQFF
CDR3 DNA: TGTGCCAGCAGATCCTTCACGGGGATTTACAATGAGCAGTTCTTC

clone size: -
V gene: TRBV2
D gene: -
J gene: TRBJ1-5
CDR3 protein: CASKTGGTGNQPQHF
CDR3 DNA: TGTGCCAGTAAGACAGGAGGTACGGGCAATCAGCCCCAGCATTTT

clone size: -
V gene: TRBV6-2/TRBV6-3
D gene: -
J gene: TRBJ2-3
CDR3 protein: CASSSQGLDTQYF
CDR3 DNA: TGTGCCAGCAGTTCCCAGGGTTTAGATACGCAGTATTTT

clone size: once
V gene: TRBV3-1/TRBV3-2
D gene: -
J gene: TRBJ2-5
CDR3 protein: CASSQRAAQETQYF
CDR3 DNA: TGTGCCAGCAGCCAGAGGGCCGCCCAAGAGACCCAGTACTTC

clone size: -
V gene: TRBV7-2
D gene: -
J gene: TRBJ2-3
CDR3 protein: CASSLNSPSTDTQYF
CDR3 DNA: TGTGCCAGCAGCTTAAACAGTCCCAGCACAGATACGCAGTATTTT

clone size: -
V gene: TRBV19
D gene: TRBD1
J gene: TRBJ1-3
CDR3 protein: CASTTTGTGNTIYF
CDR3 DNA: TGTGCCAGTACCACGACAGGGACTGGAAACACCATATATTTT

clone size: -
V gene: TRBV3-1/TRBV3-2
D gene: -
J gene: TRBJ2-7
CDR3 protein: CASSLSRSPELSEQYF
CDR3 DNA: TGTGCCAGCAGCCTGTCCCGAAGCCCTGAGCTATCCGAGCAGTACTTC

clone size: -
V gene: TRBV4-2
D gene: -
J gene: TRBJ2-3
CDR3 protein: CASSQESSRASTTDTQYF
CDR3 DNA: TGTGCCAGCAGCCAAGAAAGTTCCAGGGCATCGACGACAGATACGCAGTATTTT

clone size: once
V gene: TRBV9
D gene: -
J gene: TRBJ2-5
CDR3 protein: CASSVFVTSGETQYF
CDR3 DNA: TGTGCCAGCAGCGTTTTCGTGACTAGTGGGGAGACCCAGTACTTC

clone size: -
V gene: TRBV6-1
D gene: TRBD2
J gene: TRBJ2-1
CDR3 protein: CASSEAVGGGRSYEQFF
CDR3 DNA: TGTGCCAGCAGTGAAGCTGTCGGGGGCGGGAGGAGCTATGAGCAGTTCTTC

clone size: -
V gene: TRBV6-5
D gene: -
J gene: TRBJ1-1
CDR3 protein: CASLGQPNTEAFF
CDR3 DNA: TGTGCCAGCCTGGGACAACCGAACACTGAAGCTTTCTTT

clone size: once
V gene: TRBV12-3/TRBV12-4
D gene: TRBD1
J gene: TRBJ1-2
CDR3 protein: CASSWTGEEGYTF
CDR3 DNA: TGTGCCAGCAGTTGGACAGGGGAAGAAGGCTACACCTTC

clone size: -
V gene: TRBV4-3
D gene: -
J gene: TRBJ2-4
CDR3 protein: CASSQEAMGSGVVRGDIQYF
CDR3 DNA: TGCGCCAGCAGCCAAGAGGCTATGGGGTCGGGTGTAGTTCGGGGAGACATTCAGTACTTC

clone size: -
V gene: TRBV12-3/TRBV12-4
D gene: -
J gene: TRBJ2-2
CDR3 protein: CASTREGTGELFF
CDR3 DNA: TGTGCCAGCACACGGGAAGGGACCGGGGAGCTGTTTTTT

clone size: -
V gene: TRBV4-1
D gene: -
J gene: TRBJ1-4
CDR3 protein: CASSQIQGTNEKLFF
CDR3 DNA: TGCGCCAGCAGCCAAATACAGGGAACTAATGAAAAACTGTTTTTT

clone size: -
V gene: TRBV10-3
D gene: -
J gene: TRBJ2-7
CDR3 protein: CAISAGQGFYEQYF
CDR3 DNA: TGTGCCATCAGTGCGGGTCAGGGATTCTACGAGCAGTACTTC

clone size: -
V gene: TRBV5-1
D gene: -
J gene: TRBJ1-1
CDR3 protein: CASSPAGSEAFF
CDR3 DNA: TGCGCCAGCAGCCCGGCGGGCTCTGAAGCTTTCTTT

clone size: once
V gene: TRBV7-3
D gene: -
J gene: TRBJ2-7
CDR3 protein: CASSFGPGASYEQYF
CDR3 DNA: TGTGCCAGCAGCTTTGGACCAGGGGCGTCCTACGAGCAGTACTTC